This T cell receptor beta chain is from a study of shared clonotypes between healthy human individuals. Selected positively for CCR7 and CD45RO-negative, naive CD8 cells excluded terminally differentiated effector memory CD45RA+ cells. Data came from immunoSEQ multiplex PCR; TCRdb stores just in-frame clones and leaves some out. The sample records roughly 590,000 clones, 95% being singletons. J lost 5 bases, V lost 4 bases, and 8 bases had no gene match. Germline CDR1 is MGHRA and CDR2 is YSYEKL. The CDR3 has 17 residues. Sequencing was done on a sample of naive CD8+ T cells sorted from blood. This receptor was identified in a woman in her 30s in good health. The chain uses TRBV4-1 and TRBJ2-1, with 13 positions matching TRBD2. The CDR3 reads CASSPTSGRAFNNEQFF. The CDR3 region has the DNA TGCGCCAGCAGCCCCACTAGCGGGAGGGCCTTTAACAATGAGCAGTTCTTC.